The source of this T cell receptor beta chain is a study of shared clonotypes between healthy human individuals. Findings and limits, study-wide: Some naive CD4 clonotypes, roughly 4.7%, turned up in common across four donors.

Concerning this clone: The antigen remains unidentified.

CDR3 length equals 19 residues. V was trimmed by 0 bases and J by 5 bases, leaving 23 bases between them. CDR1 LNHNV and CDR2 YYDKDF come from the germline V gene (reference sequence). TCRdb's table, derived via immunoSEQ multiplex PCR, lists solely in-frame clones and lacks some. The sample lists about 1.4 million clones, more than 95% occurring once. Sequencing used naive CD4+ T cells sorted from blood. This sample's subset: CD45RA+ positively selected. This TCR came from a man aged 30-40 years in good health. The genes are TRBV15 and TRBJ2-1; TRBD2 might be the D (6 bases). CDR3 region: CATSRDSEVRERIDNEQFF. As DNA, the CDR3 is TGTGCCACCAGCAGAGATAGTGAGGTGCGGGAACGGATAGACAATGAGCAGTTCTTC.